The subject of this entry is one T cell receptor (beta chain). The antigen is undetermined. The sample belongs to a study of T cell responses to AZD1222 COVID-19 vaccine. Across the study: Analysis merged second doses at about 4 or about 12 weeks. Study outcomes and limitations: Reportedly, close to half of spike-specific TCRs are directed against unmutated variant regions. Sampling that yielded the repertoires occurred only after the peak T cell response. Recipients of AZD1222 seropositive at baseline numbered only 6 or 7.

Libraries were prepared by immunoSEQ multiplex PCR; TCRdb keeps only in-frame clonotypes and omits some of them. The sample shows some 82,000 clones, about 87% of them seen only once. This CDR3 spans 18 amino acids. Germline values: CDR1 MNHNY, CDR2 SVGAGI (reference sequence). The V end lost 5 bases, the J end lost 0 bases, and 20 bases lay between the germline ends. The chain has TRBV6-6 and TRBJ1-5; unclear D gene. The receptor comes from an adult in good health. The sample consisted of peripheral blood, taken on day 0 of AZD1222 vaccination. The DNA for the CDR3 is TGTGCCAGCAGTCCACTACCCCAGAGCCGGTATAGCAATCAGCCCCAGCATTTT. Translated: CASSPLPQSRYSNQPQHF.